This TCR beta chain was sequenced in a study of early T cells in non-severe SARS-CoV-2 infection. Trimming pared 0 bases from V and 0 bases from J, leaving 7 bases between. From germline, CDR1 is SGHNT and CDR2 YYREEE (reference sequence). This CDR3 contains 16 residues. Each CDR3 protein is one row after TCRdb ran MiXCR on the 5' RACE reads. Of 66,000 or so distinct CDR3 sequences in the sample, about 13% were seen once. This clonotype was sampled from an adult who was a healthcare worker with PCR-confirmed SARS-CoV-2 infection or an uninfected control (not recorded which). The sample taken for sequencing was whole blood. The chain carries TRBV5-4 and TRBJ1-6; D remains ambiguous. In nucleotides, the CDR3 is TGTGCCAGCAGCTTGGAGGGCAGCTCCTATAATTCACCCCTCCACTTT. Translation gives CASSLEGSSYNSPLHF.